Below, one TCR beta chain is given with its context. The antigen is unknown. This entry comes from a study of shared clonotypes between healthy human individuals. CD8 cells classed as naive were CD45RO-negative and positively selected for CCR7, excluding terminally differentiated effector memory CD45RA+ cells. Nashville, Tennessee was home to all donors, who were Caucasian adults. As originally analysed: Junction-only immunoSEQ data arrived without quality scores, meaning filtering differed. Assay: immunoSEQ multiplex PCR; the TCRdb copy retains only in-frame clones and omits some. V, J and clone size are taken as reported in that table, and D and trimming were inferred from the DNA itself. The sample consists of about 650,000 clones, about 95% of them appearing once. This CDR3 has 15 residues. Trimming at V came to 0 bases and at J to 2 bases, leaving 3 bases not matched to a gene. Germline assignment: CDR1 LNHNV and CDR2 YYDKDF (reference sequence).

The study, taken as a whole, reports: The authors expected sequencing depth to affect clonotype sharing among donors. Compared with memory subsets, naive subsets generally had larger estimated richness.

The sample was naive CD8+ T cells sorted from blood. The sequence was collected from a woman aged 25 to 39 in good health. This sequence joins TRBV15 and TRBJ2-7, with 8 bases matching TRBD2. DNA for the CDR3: TGTGCCACCAGCAGAGAAGGTAGCGGGACCTACGAGCAGTACTTC. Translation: CATSREGSGTYEQYF.